Below, 23 T cell receptor beta chains from the same sample are listed, as sequenced in a study of control samples from healthy donors and cancer patients. The assay was immunoSEQ multiplex PCR, and TCRdb's table has in-frame clones only and misses some. The sample carries tens of thousands of clones, 90% to 95% recorded once. Sequenced material: blood. These receptors came from a man aged 30-40 years in good health.

The chain recombines TRBV9 with TRBJ2-3; D perhaps matches TRBD1 (6 bases). Germline loops: CDR1 SGDLS, CDR2 YYNGEE. The CDR3 runs to 15 residues. Trimming took off 0 bases at V and 5 bases at J, with 13 bases between the two ends. Here the CDR3 reads CASSVVGRGEDTQYF. For the CDR3, the DNA is TGTGCCAGCAGCGTAGTTGGCAGGGGCGAAGATACGCAGTATTTT.

The chain uses TRBV4-3 and TRBJ2-5, with 8 bases identical to TRBD1. There are 13 residues in the CDR3. Losses at the gene ends were 5 bases for V and 4 bases for J; bases not matched to a gene: 3. The germline V gene encodes CDR1 LGHNA and CDR2 YSLEER. The CDR3 nucleotides are TGCGCCAGCAGCTCGCAGGGGGCAGAGACCCAGTACTTC. It codes for CASSSQGAETQYF.

The chain combines TRBV27 with TRBJ2-7; possibly TRBD1 for D (6 bases). The ends were cut back, 1 base at V and 0 bases at J, with 16 bases in the middle. This CDR3 comprises 17 residues. Germline assignment: CDR1 MNHEY and CDR2 SMNVEV (reference sequence). The CDR3, as DNA: TGTGCCAGCAGTTTATTAGTTTCGACAGGAAGCTCCTACGAGCAGTACTTC. This translates into CASSLLVSTGSSYEQYF.

This chain connects TRBV28 to TRBJ1-2; maybe TRBD1 (5 bases). The CDR3 extends over 14 amino acids. V lost 4 bases and J 7 bases, leaving 16 bases between the germline ends. The germline V gene encodes CDR1 MDHEN and CDR2 SYDVKM. This CDR3 reads CASSSGFPPVGYTF. The CDR3 DNA reads TGTGCCAGCAGTTCAGGGTTCCCCCCTGTTGGCTACACCTTC.

The V and J genes are TRBV19 and TRBJ1-1; tentatively, D is TRBD1 (6 bases). The V end was cut by 7 bases, the J end by 0 bases, with 12 bases between. This CDR3 region has 14 residues. CDR1 and CDR2 from the germline V gene are LNHDA and SQIVND (reference sequence). This CDR3 reads CASMPGQMNTEAFF. In DNA form, the CDR3 reads TGTGCCAGTATGCCGGGACAAATGAACACTGAAGCTTTCTTT.

The chain combines TRBV4-3 with TRBJ1-4; 9 nucleotides line up with TRBD1. The CDR3 consists of 18 residues. The trim removed 4 bases at V and 0 bases at J, leaving 9 bases unmatched. The V gene's germline CDR1 is LGHNA and CDR2 YSLEER. The CDR3 loop is CASSREQGAAATNEKLFF. The CDR3 DNA follows: TGCGCCAGCAGCCGAGAACAGGGGGCGGCCGCAACTAATGAAAAACTGTTTTTT.

This clone was picked up one time. V usage is TRBV7-8 and J usage is TRBJ1-1; 9 bases align to TRBD1. Per the germline V gene, CDR1 is SGHVS and CDR2 is FQNEAQ. V dropped 2 bases and J dropped 3; count of bases not matched to a gene: 7. The CDR3 has 16 amino acids. The CDR3 reads CASSLTPGTGHTEAFF. The DNA of the CDR3 is TGTGCCAGCAGCTTAACCCCCGGGACAGGGCACACTGAAGCTTTCTTT.

The rearrangement links TRBV4-1 to TRBJ2-7; tentative D call: TRBD2 (7 bases). Between the trimmed V and J ends, which lost 4 bases and 7 bases, there was a span of 20 bases. Germline V lookup: CDR1 MGHRA, CDR2 YSYEKL. This CDR3 is 15 amino acids long. The CDR3 reads CASSPRGAGSEEQYF. Written as DNA, the CDR3 is TGCGCCAGCAGCCCTCGGGGGGCTGGGTCTGAGGAGCAGTACTTC.

V usage is TRBV10-3 and J usage is TRBJ2-7, with 9 positions matching TRBD2. CDR3 length: 16 amino acids. V was pared by 0 bases and J by 0 bases, with 3 bases of the junction left unmatched. Per germline, CDR1 ENHRY and CDR2 SYGVKD. CDR3 sequence reads: CAISESTSGRSYEQYF. The DNA of the CDR3 is TGTGCCATCAGTGAGTCAACTAGCGGGCGCTCCTACGAGCAGTACTTC.

The J gene is TRBJ2-1, the V gene TRBV11-1; TRBD2 might be the D (6 bases). The CDR3 covers 16 residues. In germline, CDR1 is SGHAT, CDR2 FQDESV (reference sequence). V was cut by 2 bases and J by 0 bases, with 11 bases left in between. CDR3: CASSLRRDSSYNEQFF. For the CDR3, the DNA is TGTGCCAGCAGCTTAAGGCGGGACTCCTCCTACAATGAGCAGTTCTTC.

The genes are TRBV4-1 and TRBJ1-1; 7 positions agree with TRBD1. The germline V gene encodes CDR1 MGHRA and CDR2 YSYEKL. This CDR3 has 17 residues. The J segment lost 0 bases and the V segment lost 4 bases, leaving 11 bases of the junction unmatched. CDR3 loop: CASSRRWDSGMNTEAFF. The CDR3 DNA reads as TGCGCCAGCAGCCGAAGGTGGGACAGTGGGATGAACACTGAAGCTTTCTTT.

This clone has just a few counts. The gene calls are TRBV7-9 and TRBJ2-3, with a tentative D call TRBD2 (6 bases). In germline, CDR1 is SEHNR, CDR2 FQNEAQ (reference sequence). The CDR3 contains 13 residues. Trimming cost V 5 bases and J 8 bases, with 14 bases left between them. CDR3 in DNA: TGTGCCAGCAGCCACCGGACTAACATTACGCAGTATTTT. This gives the protein CASSHRTNITQYF.

The chain is built from TRBV28 and TRBJ1-5; TRBD1 matches 8 bases. The CDR3 is 17 residues long. V shed 7 bases, J shed 1 base, and the junction held 12 bases outside the gene matches. CDR1 and CDR2 from the germline V gene are MDHEN and SYDVKM. The DNA for the CDR3 is TGTGCCAGCAATGATCCCGGGACAGGTGGCAGCAATCAGCCCCAGCATTTT. Encoded protein: CASNDPGTGGSNQPQHF.

V and J are TRBV6-5 and TRBJ1-6; D unresolved. V lost 4 bases to trimming and J lost 0 bases, with 10 bases between them. The CDR3 consists of 16 residues. Germline CDR1 reads MNHEY; CDR2 reads SVGAGI. CDR3 nucleotide sequence: TGTGCCAGCAGTTTTGAAGGCCGCTCCTATAATTCACCCCTCCACTTT. Protein product: CASSFEGRSYNSPLHF.

The rearrangement links TRBV7-9 to TRBJ1-1; D remains unclear. Germline assignment: CDR1 SEHNR and CDR2 FQNEAQ (reference sequence). The V and J ends lost 1 base and 1 base respectively, with 7 bases between them. There are 14 residues in the CDR3. CDR3 residues: CASSLGTSNTEAFF. In DNA, the CDR3 is TGTGCCAGCAGCTTAGGGACTTCGAACACTGAAGCTTTCTTT.

This chain uses TRBV30 with TRBJ2-7, with 10 bases lining up with TRBD1. Looked up from germline, CDR1 is GTSNPN and CDR2 is SVGIG (reference sequence). Trimming took 1 base from V and 2 from J; bases not matched to a gene: 2. This CDR3 comprises 14 residues. The CDR3 DNA reads TGTGCCTGGAGTGCCGGGACAGGGGCCTACGAGCAGTACTTC. Its protein is CAWSAGTGAYEQYF.

The genes are TRBV7-9 and TRBJ2-3; TRBD2 matches 9 bases. This CDR3 is 16 amino acids long. Germline V lookup: CDR1 SEHNR, CDR2 FQNEAQ (reference sequence). Losses at the gene ends were 3 bases for V and 4 bases for J; bases not matched to a gene: 8. The CDR3 DNA is TGTGCCAGCAGCTTGATCGCGGGGGGGCCTGCAGATACGCAGTATTTT. Translation: CASSLIAGGPADTQYF.

The V and J genes are TRBV5-1 and TRBJ2-5; no reliable D call. Germline V CDR1 and CDR2: SGHRS, YFSETQ. CDR3 length equals 15 residues. Trimming shortened V by 0 bases and J by 2 bases, and 11 bases separated the two germline ends. CDR3 DNA sequence: TGCGCCAGCAGCTTGGTAGGAGATACTCAAGAGACCCAGTACTTC. Encoded protein: CASSLVGDTQETQYF. Combining the CDR3 with reference TRBV5-1 and TRBJ2-5 gives the whole variable domain KAGVTQTPRYLIKTRGQQVTLSCSPISGHRSVSWYQQTPGQGLQFLFEYFSETQRNKGNFPGRFSGRQFSNSRSEMNVSTLELGDSALYLCASSLVGDTQETQYFGPGTRLLVL.

V usage is TRBV2 and J usage is TRBJ1-2; D ambiguous. This CDR3 contains 17 residues. CDR1 SNHLY and CDR2 FYNNEI come from the germline V gene. The V end lost 3 bases, the J end lost 8 bases, and 25 bases lay between the germline ends. The CDR3 spells CASSDENSRPTADGYTF. CDR3 bases: TGTGCCAGCAGTGATGAAAATTCAAGACCCACAGCGGACGGCTACACCTTC. The whole variable domain, remainder taken from reference TRBV2 and TRBJ1-2, is EPEVTQTPSHQVTQMGQEVILRCVPISNHLYFYWYRQILGQKVEFLVSFYNNEISEKSEIFDDQFSVERPDGSNFTLKIRSTKLEDSAMYFCASSDENSRPTADGYTFGSGTRLTVV.

The gene calls are TRBV27 and TRBJ2-7, with D unclear. V lost 5 bases to trimming and J lost 4 bases, with 15 bases between them. CDR3 length: 14 residues. Germline lookup yields CDR1 MNHEY and CDR2 SMNVEV (reference sequence). CDR3 region: CASSATRVGYEQYF. DNA of the CDR3: TGTGCCAGCAGTGCAACCCGGGTGGGATACGAGCAGTACTTC.

This clone qualifies as medium-sized. The rearrangement links TRBV6-5 to TRBJ2-1; D gene unclear. From germline, CDR1 is MNHEY and CDR2 SVGAGI. Trimming pared 6 bases from V and 8 bases from J, leaving 14 bases between. The CDR3 extends over 13 amino acids. The chain's CDR3 is CASSPIGVDEQFF. In nucleotides, the CDR3 is TGTGCCAGCAGCCCCATAGGTGTTGATGAGCAGTTCTTC.

This clone was seen only once. Written as DNA, the CDR3 is TGTGCCAGCAGCCCTCGGCCTCGGGGGGGCCTGGGGGAGCAGTACTTC. Translating it yields CASSPRPRGGLGEQYF. This chain links TRBV3-1 (or the pseudogene TRBV3-2) with TRBJ2-7; 8 bases are shared with TRBD2. V was pared by 4 bases and J by 7 bases, with 15 bases of the junction left unmatched. The V gene's germline CDR1 is LGHDT and CDR2 YNNKEL (reference sequence). The CDR3 is 16 amino acids.

The chain combines TRBV6-2 or TRBV6-3 with TRBJ1-3; 7 bases are a match to TRBD1. CDR3 length equals 15 residues. V trimming: 5 bases; J trimming: 1 base; junction bases outside the gene matches: 5. Germline V lookup: CDR1 MNHEY, CDR2 SVGEGT. CDR3 protein: CASSRDRLSGNTIYF. CDR3 bases: TGTGCCAGCAGTCGGGACAGACTTTCTGGAAACACCATATATTTT.